A single sample gave rise to the 8 T cell receptor beta chains below, sequenced in a study of identical twins. TCRdb ran MiXCR on the 5' RACE reads and lists one entry per CDR3 protein. The sample has fewer than 900,000 distinct CDR3 sequences; roughly 20% are singletons. The data were also submitted as part of a second study, on T cells expressing NK-cell markers.

The source material was PBMCs. These receptors came from a woman aged 18-29 years in good health.

The genes are TRBV6-9 and TRBJ2-7; either TRBD1 or TRBD2 may fit D (6 bases each). The V and J ends lost 8 bases and 4 bases respectively, with 15 bases between them. Germline CDR1 is MNHGY and CDR2 is SVAAGI. The length of the CDR3 is 13 residues. Written as DNA, the CDR3 is TGTGCCAGCGGGTGTCGGGGGCTGTACGAGCAGTACTTC. Translation: CASGCRGLYEQYF.

This clonotype was seen many times. The chain employs TRBV7-2 and TRBJ1-2; D call uncertain. This CDR3 is 13 amino acids long. Germline V lookup: CDR1 SGHTA, CDR2 FQGNSA. The V gene lost 1 base and the J gene lost 4 bases, with 7 bases spanning the gap. The DNA of the CDR3 is TGTGCCAGCAGCTTAGGTACAGTCTATGGCTACACCTTC. Protein: CASSLGTVYGYTF.

A few counts support this clonotype. V is TRBV20-1 and J is TRBJ1-1; D is perhaps TRBD1 (6 bases). There are 13 residues in the CDR3. Germline values: CDR1 DFQATT, CDR2 SNEGSKA (reference sequence). V dropped 4 bases and J dropped 0 bases, with 9 bases sitting between them. The CDR3 nucleotides read TGCAGTGCTACTGGGACACTGAACACTGAAGCTTTCTTT. Its translation: CSATGTLNTEAFF.

Only a few counts were recorded for this clonotype. The chain has TRBV4-1 and TRBJ2-2, with unresolved D. Trimming removed 2 bases from V and 7 bases from J, with 17 bases in between. The CDR3 length is 16 residues. Germline V gene sequence: CDR1 MGHRA, CDR2 YSYEKL. CDR3 sequence (DNA): TGCGCCAGCAGCCAACCCGCTGAGAAGCTTTACGGGGAGCTGTTTTTT. Its protein product is CASSQPAEKLYGELFF.

This clonotype was counted a few times. V gene TRBV12-3 or TRBV12-4 combines with J gene TRBJ2-2; 7 nucleotides align to TRBD1. This CDR3 is 16 amino acids long. The V segment lost 7 bases and the J segment 2 bases; nucleotides outside the gene matches: 10. For the CDR3, the DNA is TGTGCCAGCACTCCCCCCGGGACAGTAAACACCGGGGAGCTGTTTTTT. Protein product: CASTPPGTVNTGELFF.

This clonotype was picked up many times. The chain links TRBV5-1 to TRBJ2-2; 8 nucleotides line up with TRBD1. V was clipped by 4 bases and J by 7 bases; unmatched bases: 15. Germline CDR1 reads SGHRS; CDR2 reads YFSETQ. This CDR3 comprises 17 residues. The CDR3 loop reads CASSQSWTGRDDGELFF. CDR3 bases: TGCGCCAGCAGCCAAAGTTGGACAGGGCGTGATGACGGGGAGCTGTTTTTT.

This clonotype was picked up a small number of times. The chain employs TRBV20-1 and TRBJ2-7; 7 bases line up with TRBD1. Germline CDR1 DFQATT, CDR2 SNEGSKA (reference sequence). The CDR3 has 14 amino acids. Trimming took 1 base from V and 12 from J; bases not matched to a gene: 15. The CDR3 nucleotides read TGCAGTGCTAGAGTACAGGGGCAAACAGGAACAATGTACTTC. Translation: CSARVQGQTGTMYF.

The chain carries TRBV20-1 and TRBJ2-7, with a tentative D call TRBD1 (6 bases). V was clipped by 4 bases and J by 3 bases, with 22 bases between them. Germline V lookup: CDR1 DFQATT, CDR2 SNEGSKA (reference sequence). The CDR3 is 16 residues long. The CDR3 is CSATLASGVYYYEQYF. The DNA for the CDR3 is TGCAGTGCTACCCTCGCCTCAGGGGTATATTACTACGAGCAGTACTTC.